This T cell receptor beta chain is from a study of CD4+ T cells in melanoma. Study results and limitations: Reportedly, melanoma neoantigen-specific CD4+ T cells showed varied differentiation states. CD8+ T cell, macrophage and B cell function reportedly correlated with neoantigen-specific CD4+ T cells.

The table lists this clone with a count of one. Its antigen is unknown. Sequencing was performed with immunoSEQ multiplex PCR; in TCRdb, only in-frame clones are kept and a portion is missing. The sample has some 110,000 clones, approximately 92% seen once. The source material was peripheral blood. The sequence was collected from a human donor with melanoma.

The CDR3 DNA reads as TGTGCCAGCAGCTTGGCCGGAGGGACTAGCATAGTCTCCGAGCAGTACTTC. Amino acid sequence: CASSLAGGTSIVSEQYF. This chain connects TRBV5-6 to TRBJ2-5; 9 positions match TRBD2. Near its end, the DNA agrees better with TRBJ2-7, so the J call may be wrong. CDR1 is SGHDT and CDR2 is YYEEEE in the germline V gene. This CDR3 is 17 amino acids long.